Listed below are T cell receptor beta chains from one sample, sequenced in a study of shared T cell receptors in the human thymus. Assay used: immunoSEQ multiplex PCR; TCRdb lists only in-frame clones, some missing. The data contain hundreds of thousands of clones, 80% to 90% of them seen just once; the ten biggest clones take up just under 0.0095%. The same data also contributed to another study, on human thymus T cells.

Sequenced input: thymocytes. The receptors derive from a boy less than two years old with a congenital heart defect. Both conserved end residues are part of each CDR3. Each record gives: V gene, D gene, J gene, clone size, CDR3 protein, CDR3 DNA. The D gene is left open where the match is weak. Only some rows state a clone size, as once, few, many or a class for expanded clones.

V: TRBV28
D: NA
J: TRBJ2-7
size: NA
CDR3: CASSSPLRSYEQYF
DNA: TGTGCCAGCAGTTCCCCTTTACGGAGTTACGAGCAGTACTTC

V: TRBV5-8
D: TRBD2
J: TRBJ2-5
size: NA
CDR3: CASRPPGLAGGSQETQYF
DNA: TGTGCCAGCAGGCCTCCGGGACTAGCGGGAGGTAGCCAAGAGACCCAGTACTTC

V: TRBV28
D: NA
J: TRBJ1-5
size: NA
CDR3: CASRAGGGFDQPQHF
DNA: TGTGCCAGCAGGGCGGGGGGCGGTTTCGATCAGCCCCAGCATTTT

V: TRBV5-1
D: NA
J: TRBJ2-1
size: NA
CDR3: CASSLATASSSYNEQFF
DNA: TGCGCCAGCAGCTTGGCCACAGCTAGCAGCTCCTACAATGAGCAGTTCTTC

V: TRBV7-2
D: NA
J: TRBJ1-2
size: few
CDR3: CASSRIHIEELYGYTF
DNA: TGTGCCAGCAGCCGAATCCATATAGAGGAACTCTATGGCTACACCTTC

V: TRBV18
D: NA
J: TRBJ2-1
size: NA
CDR3: CASSLSYRTETYNEQFF
DNA: TGTGCCAGCTCACTCTCGTACAGGACGGAAACCTACAATGAGCAGTTCTTC

V: TRBV7-4
D: TRBD1
J: TRBJ1-2
size: NA
CDR3: CASSLVDREYGYTF
DNA: TGTGCCAGCAGCTTAGTCGACAGGGAATATGGCTACACCTTC

V: TRBV4-3
D: TRBD1
J: TRBJ1-2
size: few
CDR3: CASSQDRTGHYGYTF
DNA: TGCGCCAGCAGCCAAGACCGGACAGGGCACTATGGCTACACCTTC

V: TRBV11-2
D: NA
J: TRBJ2-7
size: NA
CDR3: CASSPLTAYEQYF
DNA: TGTGCCAGCAGTCCTTTGACAGCCTACGAGCAGTACTTC

V: TRBV14
D: NA
J: TRBJ2-7
size: NA
CDR3: CASSQDGSYEQYF
DNA: TGTGCCAGCAGCCAAGATGGTAGCTACGAGCAGTACTTC

V: TRBV27
D: TRBD1
J: TRBJ1-2
size: NA
CDR3: CASSGAWTGLPRYTF
DNA: TGTGCCAGCAGTGGGGCCTGGACAGGGCTCCCGCGCTACACCTTC

V: TRBV4-1
D: TRBD2
J: TRBJ2-5
size: NA
CDR3: CASSQDLRLAGVPMTQYF
DNA: TGCGCCAGCAGCCAAGATTTGCGGCTAGCGGGAGTCCCGATGACCCAGTACTTC

V: TRBV28
D: NA
J: TRBJ2-5
size: NA
CDR3: CASSPGSEETQYF
DNA: TGTGCCAGCAGTCCGGGGTCTGAAGAGACCCAGTACTTC

V: TRBV28
D: NA
J: TRBJ2-5
size: NA
CDR3: CASSLTTDITQETQYF
DNA: TGTGCCAGCAGTTTAACAACGGACATTACACAAGAGACCCAGTACTTC

V: TRBV28
D: TRBD1
J: TRBJ1-1
size: NA
CDR3: CASSLPGGGYTEAFF
DNA: TGTGCCAGCAGTTTACCTGGAGGGGGCTACACTGAAGCTTTCTTT